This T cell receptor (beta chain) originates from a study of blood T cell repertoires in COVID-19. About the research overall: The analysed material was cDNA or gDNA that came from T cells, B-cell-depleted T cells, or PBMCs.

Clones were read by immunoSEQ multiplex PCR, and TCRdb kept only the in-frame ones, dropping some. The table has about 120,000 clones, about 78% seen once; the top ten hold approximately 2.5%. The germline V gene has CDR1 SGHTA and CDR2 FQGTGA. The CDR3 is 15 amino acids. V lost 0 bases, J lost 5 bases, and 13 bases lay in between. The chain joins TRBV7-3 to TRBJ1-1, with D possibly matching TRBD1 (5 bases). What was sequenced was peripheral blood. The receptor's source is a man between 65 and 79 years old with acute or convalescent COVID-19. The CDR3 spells CASSLTGGIGTEAFF. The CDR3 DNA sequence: TGTGCCAGCAGCTTAACCGGGGGAATAGGTACTGAAGCTTTCTTT.